A single sample gave rise to the 14 T cell receptor beta chains below, sequenced in a study of blood T cell repertoires in COVID-19. Generated by immunoSEQ multiplex PCR, the TCRdb table keeps only in-frame clones and is missing some. The sample contains more than 250,000 clones, roughly 89% of which appear only once. Specimen: PBMCs or T cells enriched from blood (not recorded which). All receptors derive from a woman aged 40 to 50 who had recovered from COVID-19.

The chain is built from TRBV6-2 or TRBV6-3 and TRBJ1-2; D may be TRBD1 (5 bases). V lost 2 bases to trimming and J lost 7 bases, with 11 bases between them. Germline values: CDR1 MNHEY, CDR2 SVGEGT. This CDR3 region has 13 residues. CDR3 loop: CASSYVGPGGYTF. For the CDR3, the DNA is TGTGCCAGCAGTTACGTGGGGCCCGGTGGCTACACCTTC.

The chain employs TRBV18 and TRBJ1-5; perhaps TRBD1 as D (6 bases). CDR1 is KGHSH, CDR2 LQKENI, per germline. CDR3 length: 21 residues. Trimming stripped 1 base from V and 0 bases from J, with 25 bases between. CDR3 sequence reads: CASSPLPPLDSRGYSNQPQHF. CDR3 nucleotides: TGTGCCAGCTCACCACTCCCACCGCTTGATTCCAGGGGTTATAGCAATCAGCCCCAGCATTTT.

The J gene is TRBJ2-7, the V gene TRBV6-1; 10 nucleotides agree with TRBD1. The germline V gene has CDR1 MNHNS and CDR2 SASEGT. The CDR3 has 16 amino acids. The V and J ends lost 4 bases and 3 bases, in that order; junction bases with no gene match: 9. The CDR3, as DNA: TGTGCCAGCAGTGGGATGGGACAGGGGATCTTCTACGAGCAGTACTTC. The encoded protein is CASSGMGQGIFYEQYF.

The V gene is TRBV28, the J gene TRBJ2-1; 9 nucleotides match TRBD2. V lost 7 bases and J lost 2; bases outside the gene matches: 9. The CDR3 covers 16 residues. Per the germline V gene, CDR1 is MDHEN and CDR2 is SYDVKM. CDR3: CASMAFLAGAYNEQFF. Here the CDR3 DNA reads TGTGCCAGCATGGCTTTTTTAGCGGGAGCCTACAATGAGCAGTTCTTC.

The rearrangement links TRBV9 to TRBJ2-3; 9 bases line up with TRBD1. The J segment lost 2 bases and the V segment lost 3 bases, leaving 4 bases of the junction unmatched. This CDR3 is built from 15 residues. Germline-derived CDR1 and CDR2 are SGDLS and YYNGEE. The chain's CDR3 is CASSGGTGHTDTQYF. CDR3 sequence (DNA): TGTGCCAGCAGCGGCGGGACAGGGCACACAGATACGCAGTATTTT.

In this sample, this clone turned up many times. V gene TRBV29-1 combines with J gene TRBJ1-6; no clear D gene. Trimming took off 6 bases at V and 5 bases at J, with 11 bases between the two ends. CDR1 SQVTM and CDR2 ANQGSEA come from the germline V gene. The CDR3 totals 13 residues. CDR3 region: CSVGERNNSPLHF. CDR3 coding DNA: TGCAGCGTCGGAGAGAGAAATAATTCACCCCTCCACTTT.

This clone was counted once. This chain joins TRBV18 and TRBJ1-5, with D uncertain. The V gene lost 4 bases and the J gene lost 4 bases, with 14 bases spanning the gap. The CDR3 has 15 amino acids. CDR1 is KGHSH, CDR2 LQKENI, per germline. As DNA, the CDR3 is TGTGCCAGCTCACAGGTCTCCAGCGGAAATCAGCCCCAGCATTTT. This translates into CASSQVSSGNQPQHF.

The chain combines TRBV18 with TRBJ2-6, with TRBD2 matching over 15 bases. The CDR3 loop spans 17 amino acids. Germline assignment: CDR1 KGHSH and CDR2 LQKENI. Germline trimming cut 3 bases from V and 3 bases from J; bases unmatched to any gene: 0. The CDR3 DNA reads TGTGCCAGCTCACCGGGACTAGCGGGAGGTGGGGCCAACGTCCTGACTTTC. It encodes CASSPGLAGGGANVLTF.

This clone was counted a few times. The chain employs TRBV4-3 and TRBJ2-2; a weak D match, TRBD1 (6 bases). This CDR3 is 18 amino acids long. Germline values: CDR1 LGHNA, CDR2 YSLEER. V was clipped by 1 base and J by 3 bases, with 18 bases between them. CDR3 nucleotides: TGCGCCAGCAGCCAAGCGGCACGCAGGGGTCTGCACACCGGGGAGCTGTTTTTT. Translation: CASSQAARRGLHTGELFF.

The CDR3 spells CASSVAGQGLSEAFF. CDR3 nucleotides: TGTGCCAGCAGCGTGGCGGGACAGGGGCTCTCTGAAGCTTTCTTT. The chain carries TRBV9 and TRBJ1-1; 10 bases agree with TRBD1. There are 15 residues in the CDR3. Germline values: CDR1 SGDLS, CDR2 YYNGEE. V trimming: 2 bases; J trimming: 6 bases; junction bases outside the gene matches: 7.

The chain combines TRBV7-9 with TRBJ1-6, with TRBD1 identical over 7 bases. The V gene end was trimmed by 4 bases and the J gene end by 7 bases; junction bases not matched to a gene: 7. Germline CDR1 reads SEHNR; CDR2 reads FQNEAQ (reference sequence). The CDR3 has 15 residues. The CDR3 sequence is CASSSEGTVNSPLHF. The CDR3 region has the DNA TGTGCCAGCAGCTCGGAGGGGACAGTAAATTCACCCCTCCACTTT.

The chain joins TRBV9 to TRBJ2-7; D is uncertain. V lost 0 bases to trimming and J lost 0 bases, with 7 bases between them. CDR1 is SGDLS and CDR2 is YYNGEE in the germline V gene. CDR3 length: 14 residues. The CDR3 sequence is CASSVAYSSYEQYF. In DNA, the CDR3 is TGTGCCAGCAGCGTAGCTTACAGCTCCTACGAGCAGTACTTC.

The genes are TRBV11-2 and TRBJ2-7, with 11 bases lining up with TRBD2. Per germline, CDR1 SGHAT and CDR2 FQNNGV. The CDR3 loop spans 14 amino acids. V was pared by 2 bases and J by 5 bases, with 2 bases of the junction left unmatched. CDR3 nucleotides: TGTGCCAGCAGCTTAACTAGCGGGAGTGACGAGCAGTACTTC. It specifies CASSLTSGSDEQYF.

The rearrangement uses TRBV28 and TRBJ2-5, with D tentatively TRBD1 (6 bases). This CDR3 region has 15 residues. Looked up from germline, CDR1 is MDHEN and CDR2 is SYDVKM. Trimming pared 3 bases from V and 4 bases from J, leaving 15 bases between. The CDR3 reads CASSFGGRIRETQYF. Written as DNA, the CDR3 is TGTGCCAGCAGTTTTGGGGGCCGGATAAGAGAGACCCAGTACTTC. Together with reference TRBV28 and TRBJ2-5, the CDR3 gives the full variable domain: DVKVTQSSRYLVKRTGEKVFLECVQDMDHENMFWYRQDPGLGLRLIYFSYDVKMKEKGDIPEGYSVSREKKERFSLILESASTNQTSMYLCASSFGGRIRETQYFGPGTRLLVL.